A selection of T cell receptor beta chains follows, all from one sample in a study of vaccination effects on CD4 cells after COVID-19. Antigen specificity for these receptors is unknown. This table comes from immunoSEQ multiplex PCR, and its TCRdb copy is limited to in-frame clones, with some not included. The data hold about 36,000 clones, with approximately 78% observed a single time. This specimen consisted of CD4+ T cells from PBMCs cultured with HCoV-NL63 spike peptides, obtained before COVID-19 vaccination. Receptors originate from a human donor who had a prior SARS-CoV-2 infection. Each CDR3 is given with its conserved first and last residue. Each record gives: D gene, V gene, J gene, clone size, CDR3 protein, CDR3 DNA. D genes are given only for firm matches. Clone sizes are given selectively: once, few, many, or a class where the clone is expanded.

d_call: NA
v_call: TRBV3-1/TRBV3-2
j_call: TRBJ1-1
clone_size: few
cdr3_aa: CASSQGVATEAFF
cdr3_nt: TGTGCCAGCAGCCAAGGGGTTGCCACTGAAGCTTTCTTT

d_call: TRBD1
v_call: TRBV5-8
j_call: TRBJ1-5
clone_size: few
cdr3_aa: CASSPLGQRNQPQHF
cdr3_nt: TGTGCCAGCAGCCCCTTGGGACAGCGCAATCAGCCCCAGCATTTT

d_call: NA
v_call: TRBV5-1
j_call: TRBJ2-1
clone_size: NA
cdr3_aa: CASSLGLRGDEQFF
cdr3_nt: TGCGCCAGCAGCTTGGGACTTAGAGGCGATGAGCAGTTCTTC

d_call: NA
v_call: TRBV5-1
j_call: TRBJ1-1
clone_size: NA
cdr3_aa: CASSLERGTAFF
cdr3_nt: TGCGCCAGCAGCTTGGAGCGGGGAACAGCTTTCTTT

d_call: NA
v_call: TRBV2
j_call: TRBJ2-5
clone_size: NA
cdr3_aa: CASWGGLRETQYF
cdr3_nt: TGTGCCAGCTGGGGGGGGCTTAGGGAGACCCAGTACTTC

d_call: NA
v_call: TRBV5-6
j_call: TRBJ2-2
clone_size: NA
cdr3_aa: CASSLDWNTGELFF
cdr3_nt: TGTGCCAGCAGCTTGGACTGGAACACCGGGGAGCTGTTTTTT

d_call: TRBD2
v_call: TRBV18
j_call: TRBJ2-7
clone_size: NA
cdr3_aa: CASSPPSGRATYEQYF
cdr3_nt: TGTGCCAGCTCACCCCCTAGCGGGAGGGCCACGTACGAGCAGTACTTC

d_call: NA
v_call: TRBV10-3
j_call: TRBJ2-7
clone_size: NA
cdr3_aa: CAIKGLDSYEQYF
cdr3_nt: TGTGCCATCAAGGGACTTGACTCCTACGAGCAGTACTTC

d_call: NA
v_call: TRBV6-5
j_call: TRBJ2-4
clone_size: NA
cdr3_aa: CASSPLFGGADIQYF
cdr3_nt: TGTGCCAGCAGCCCCCTTTTTGGGGGGGCAGACATTCAGTACTTC

d_call: NA
v_call: TRBV2
j_call: TRBJ2-3
clone_size: NA
cdr3_aa: CASSVTHSTDTQYF
cdr3_nt: TGTGCCAGCAGTGTGACACACAGCACAGATACGCAGTATTTT

d_call: TRBD1
v_call: TRBV4-1
j_call: TRBJ2-7
clone_size: NA
cdr3_aa: CASSQDPTGFYEQYF
cdr3_nt: TGCGCCAGCAGCCAAGACCCGACAGGGTTCTACGAGCAGTACTTC

d_call: NA
v_call: TRBV5-6
j_call: TRBJ1-3
clone_size: NA
cdr3_aa: CASSIPSSGGNTIYF
cdr3_nt: TGTGCCAGCTCCATCCCCTCCTCGGGGGGAAACACCATATATTTT

d_call: TRBD1
v_call: TRBV12-3/TRBV12-4
j_call: TRBJ2-7
clone_size: NA
cdr3_aa: CASSFQDRDEQYF
cdr3_nt: TGTGCCAGCAGTTTTCAGGACAGGGACGAGCAGTACTTC

d_call: NA
v_call: TRBV2
j_call: TRBJ2-5
clone_size: once
cdr3_aa: CASSEGQETQYF
cdr3_nt: TGTGCCAGCAGTGAGGGACAAGAGACCCAGTACTTC

d_call: TRBD1
v_call: TRBV25-1
j_call: TRBJ2-2
clone_size: NA
cdr3_aa: CASSDSPGQGRAAGELFF
cdr3_nt: TGTGCCAGCAGTGATTCCCCCGGACAGGGGAGGGCGGCCGGGGAGCTGTTTTTT

d_call: NA
v_call: TRBV6-1
j_call: TRBJ2-1
clone_size: NA
cdr3_aa: CASSDVGLSSYNEQFF
cdr3_nt: TGTGCCAGCAGTGACGTGGGGTTGAGCTCCTACAATGAGCAGTTCTTC

d_call: NA
v_call: TRBV27
j_call: TRBJ2-6
clone_size: NA
cdr3_aa: CASTWVGANVLTF
cdr3_nt: TGTGCCAGCACCTGGGTTGGGGCCAACGTCCTGACTTTC

d_call: TRBD1
v_call: TRBV6-4
j_call: TRBJ2-1
clone_size: NA
cdr3_aa: CASRGMYPGQRYNEQFF
cdr3_nt: TGTGCCAGCAGAGGGATGTATCCGGGACAGCGATACAATGAGCAGTTCTTC

d_call: NA
v_call: TRBV11-2
j_call: TRBJ1-1
clone_size: NA
cdr3_aa: CASSLGGRGVGNTEAFF
cdr3_nt: TGTGCCAGCAGCTTAGGCGGCAGGGGAGTGGGGAACACTGAAGCTTTCTTT

d_call: NA
v_call: TRBV11-3
j_call: TRBJ2-1
clone_size: NA
cdr3_aa: CASSLVLYAQGEQFF
cdr3_nt: TGTGCCAGCAGCTTAGTATTGTACGCTCAGGGTGAGCAGTTCTTC

d_call: TRBD1
v_call: TRBV6-1
j_call: TRBJ1-2
clone_size: NA
cdr3_aa: CASSDRDRDAIYHGYTF
cdr3_nt: TGTGCCAGCAGTGACCGGGACAGGGACGCTATTTACCATGGCTACACCTTC

d_call: NA
v_call: TRBV19
j_call: TRBJ2-7
clone_size: NA
cdr3_aa: CASSIRGSWTNLYEQYF
cdr3_nt: TGTGCCAGTAGTATACGGGGCAGCTGGACAAACCTCTACGAGCAGTACTTC

d_call: TRBD1
v_call: TRBV6-5
j_call: TRBJ2-3
clone_size: NA
cdr3_aa: CASSYSPTGVDTQYF
cdr3_nt: TGTGCCAGCAGTTACTCACCGACAGGGGTTGATACGCAGTATTTT

d_call: NA
v_call: TRBV9
j_call: TRBJ2-1
clone_size: NA
cdr3_aa: CASSVGASRVYNEQFF
cdr3_nt: TGTGCCAGCAGCGTAGGGGCCTCAAGGGTTTACAATGAGCAGTTCTTC

d_call: TRBD2
v_call: TRBV2
j_call: TRBJ2-7
clone_size: NA
cdr3_aa: CASSGLDLGGTEQYF
cdr3_nt: TGTGCCAGCAGTGGACTGGATTTGGGAGGGACCGAGCAGTACTTC

d_call: TRBD2
v_call: TRBV25-1
j_call: TRBJ2-5
clone_size: few
cdr3_aa: CASSMVAGGETQYF
cdr3_nt: TGTGCCAGCAGTATGGTAGCGGGGGGAGAGACCCAGTACTTC

d_call: TRBD2
v_call: TRBV5-1
j_call: TRBJ2-7
clone_size: once
cdr3_aa: CASSSLAGAYEQYF
cdr3_nt: TGCGCCAGCAGCTCACTAGCGGGCGCCTACGAGCAGTACTTC

d_call: NA
v_call: TRBV19
j_call: TRBJ1-1
clone_size: NA
cdr3_aa: CASSTTGGLEAFF
cdr3_nt: TGTGCCAGTAGTACCACAGGTGGGCTTGAAGCTTTCTTT

d_call: NA
v_call: TRBV30
j_call: TRBJ2-7
clone_size: NA
cdr3_aa: CAWSVPAYEQYF
cdr3_nt: TGTGCCTGGAGTGTGCCCGCCTACGAGCAGTACTTC

d_call: TRBD1
v_call: TRBV18
j_call: TRBJ2-5
clone_size: NA
cdr3_aa: CASSLGTGGEETQYF
cdr3_nt: TGTGCCAGCTCACTGGGGACAGGGGGCGAGGAGACCCAGTACTTC

d_call: TRBD2
v_call: TRBV5-5
j_call: TRBJ2-3
clone_size: once
cdr3_aa: CASSLGAGGSVDTQYF
cdr3_nt: TGTGCCAGCAGCTTGGGGGCGGGAGGAAGTGTAGATACGCAGTATTTT

d_call: NA
v_call: TRBV7-6
j_call: TRBJ1-3
clone_size: NA
cdr3_aa: CASSLAIGGLSGNTIYF
cdr3_nt: TGTGCCAGCAGCTTAGCGATAGGGGGACTCTCTGGAAACACCATATATTTT

d_call: NA
v_call: TRBV7-2
j_call: TRBJ2-2
clone_size: NA
cdr3_aa: CASSLRLRGGELFF
cdr3_nt: TGTGCCAGCAGCTTAAGGCTACGGGGCGGGGAGCTGTTTTTT

d_call: TRBD1
v_call: TRBV5-1
j_call: TRBJ1-1
clone_size: NA
cdr3_aa: CASSLGTGGNTEAFF
cdr3_nt: TGCGCCAGCAGCTTGGGGACAGGGGGCAACACTGAAGCTTTCTTT

d_call: TRBD2
v_call: TRBV4-1
j_call: TRBJ2-3
clone_size: NA
cdr3_aa: CASSQVKTSGGIDTQYF
cdr3_nt: TGCGCCAGCAGCCAAGTTAAGACTAGCGGGGGTATAGATACGCAGTATTTT

d_call: NA
v_call: TRBV9
j_call: TRBJ2-2
clone_size: NA
cdr3_aa: CASSPRRENTGELFF
cdr3_nt: TGTGCCAGCAGCCCCCGACGGGAAAACACCGGGGAGCTGTTTTTT

d_call: NA
v_call: TRBV15
j_call: TRBJ2-1
clone_size: few
cdr3_aa: CATSSLRYYNEQFF
cdr3_nt: TGTGCCACCAGCAGCTTAAGGTACTACAATGAGCAGTTCTTC

d_call: NA
v_call: TRBV24-1
j_call: TRBJ1-1
clone_size: NA
cdr3_aa: CATSDSQGVDTEAFF
cdr3_nt: TGTGCCACCAGTGATTCACAGGGCGTAGACACTGAAGCTTTCTTT

d_call: TRBD2
v_call: TRBV5-5
j_call: TRBJ2-7
clone_size: once
cdr3_aa: CASTGAGVYEQYF
cdr3_nt: TGTGCCAGCACCGGAGCGGGGGTCTACGAGCAGTACTTC

d_call: NA
v_call: TRBV2
j_call: TRBJ2-6
clone_size: NA
cdr3_aa: CASSAEGSGANVLTF
cdr3_nt: TGTGCCAGCAGTGCCGAGGGAAGTGGGGCCAACGTCCTGACTTTC

d_call: TRBD2
v_call: TRBV4-2
j_call: TRBJ2-3
clone_size: NA
cdr3_aa: CASSRLGLATKVDTQYF
cdr3_nt: TGTGCCAGCAGCCGCCTAGGACTAGCGACTAAGGTAGATACGCAGTATTTT

d_call: NA
v_call: TRBV2
j_call: TRBJ1-5
clone_size: NA
cdr3_aa: CASSTGRQSNQPQHF
cdr3_nt: TGTGCCAGCAGTACCGGCCGGCAGAGCAATCAGCCCCAGCATTTT

d_call: NA
v_call: TRBV11-3
j_call: TRBJ2-2
clone_size: NA
cdr3_aa: CASSGTTNTGELFF
cdr3_nt: TGTGCCAGCAGCGGGACAACGAACACCGGGGAGCTGTTTTTT

d_call: NA
v_call: TRBV18
j_call: TRBJ2-3
clone_size: NA
cdr3_aa: CASSRGTQGTDTQYF
cdr3_nt: TGTGCCAGCTCACGGGGGACACAAGGCACAGATACGCAGTATTTT

d_call: NA
v_call: TRBV3-1/TRBV3-2
j_call: TRBJ2-2
clone_size: NA
cdr3_aa: CASSQGVAGELFF
cdr3_nt: TGTGCCAGCAGCCAAGGAGTGGCCGGGGAGCTGTTTTTT

d_call: TRBD2
v_call: TRBV4-1
j_call: TRBJ2-1
clone_size: NA
cdr3_aa: CASSQGILAAYNEQFF
cdr3_nt: TGCGCCAGCAGCCAAGGTATCCTAGCGGCCTACAATGAGCAGTTCTTC

d_call: NA
v_call: TRBV12-3/TRBV12-4
j_call: TRBJ2-2
clone_size: NA
cdr3_aa: CASSFYTGELFF
cdr3_nt: TGTGCCAGCAGTTTCTACACCGGGGAGCTGTTTTTT

d_call: TRBD2
v_call: TRBV4-1
j_call: TRBJ2-7
clone_size: NA
cdr3_aa: CASSRTPGLAGDEQYF
cdr3_nt: TGCGCCAGCAGCCGAACTCCGGGACTAGCGGGAGACGAGCAGTACTTC

d_call: TRBD2
v_call: TRBV27
j_call: TRBJ2-1
clone_size: NA
cdr3_aa: CASSSPLAGVPSVREQFF
cdr3_nt: TGTGCCAGCAGTTCCCCACTAGCGGGAGTTCCTTCCGTCCGTGAGCAGTTCTTC

d_call: NA
v_call: TRBV9
j_call: TRBJ2-6
clone_size: once
cdr3_aa: CASSVEKNSGANVLTF
cdr3_nt: TGTGCCAGCAGCGTAGAGAAGAACTCTGGGGCCAACGTCCTGACTTTC

d_call: NA
v_call: TRBV28
j_call: TRBJ1-2
clone_size: NA
cdr3_aa: CASSATDNYGYTF
cdr3_nt: TGTGCCAGCAGTGCCACAGATAACTATGGCTACACCTTC

d_call: TRBD1
v_call: TRBV9
j_call: TRBJ1-6
clone_size: few
cdr3_aa: CASSPLGDRGNSPLHF
cdr3_nt: TGTGCCAGCAGCCCATTGGGTGACAGGGGTAATTCACCCCTCCACTTT

d_call: TRBD2
v_call: TRBV10-3
j_call: TRBJ2-3
clone_size: NA
cdr3_aa: CAISEDSSGTSFSDTQYF
cdr3_nt: TGTGCCATCAGTGAAGACAGCTCCGGGACTAGTTTTTCAGATACGCAGTATTTT

d_call: NA
v_call: TRBV5-1
j_call: TRBJ1-2
clone_size: NA
cdr3_aa: CASSYYRESDGYTF
cdr3_nt: TGCGCCAGCAGCTATTACAGGGAGTCGGATGGCTACACCTTC

d_call: NA
v_call: TRBV7-9
j_call: TRBJ1-2
clone_size: NA
cdr3_aa: CATRTVHGYTF
cdr3_nt: TGTGCCACTCGGACAGTTCATGGCTACACCTTC